A single sample is the source of the 20 T cell receptor beta chains below, sequenced in a study of regulatory T cells in long-lasting Graves disease. Time point defined: newly diagnosed GD, antithyroid drugs for less than 3 months. The TCR library was made from RNA that had been extracted from PBMCs in TRIzol. Sequencing libraries for TCR beta were prepared with iRepertoire HTBI primers and Arm-PCR of CDR3 regions. TCRdb recomputed calls from the multiplex PCR reads with MiXCR, one row per CDR3 protein. The sample gives a few hundred thousand distinct CDR3 sequences, approximately 18% of which show up once; less than 15% is in the top ten. Separately, the same data were catalogued under a study of T cells in Graves' hyperthyroidism and ophthalmopathy.

Sample: peripheral blood mononuclear cells (PBMCs), taken at new diagnosis, from a patient treated with antithyroid drugs. Receptor source: a woman younger than 45 with Graves disease.

This clonotype came up many times. V usage is TRBV28 and J usage is TRBJ2-7; D not resolved. The germline gives CDR1 MDHEN, CDR2 SYDVKM. The CDR3 runs to 12 residues. Trimming pared 7 bases from V and 3 bases from J, leaving 10 bases between. For the CDR3, the DNA is TGTGCCAGCAATTCAGCTTTCTACGAGCAGTACTTC. Translation: CASNSAFYEQYF.

CDR3 coding DNA: TGTGCCAGCAGCTTGGTCGGGACTAGCGGGGGGGTAACATCCTACAATGAGCAGTTCTTC. This sequence encodes CASSLVGTSGGVTSYNEQFF. The rearrangement uses TRBV5-5 and TRBJ2-1; 16 nucleotides match TRBD2. The CDR3 runs to 20 residues. V was clipped by 0 bases and J by 1 base; unmatched bases: 7. The germline V gene encodes CDR1 SGHKS and CDR2 YYEKEE (reference sequence).

This clonotype has a count of ten or more. The chain has TRBV29-1 and TRBJ2-7, with 7 bases fitting TRBD1. CDR1 is SQVTM, CDR2 ANQGSEA, per germline. The length of the CDR3 is 13 residues. The V gene end was trimmed by 4 bases and the J gene end by 2 bases; junction bases not matched to a gene: 5. CDR3 sequence reads: CSVAGGETYEQYF. For the CDR3, the DNA is TGCAGCGTTGCAGGGGGAGAGACCTACGAGCAGTACTTC.

This clonotype was seen at least ten times. The V gene is TRBV29-1, the J gene TRBJ1-5; D remains ambiguous. Germline-derived CDR1 and CDR2 are SQVTM and ANQGSEA. CDR3 length: 12 residues. The ends were cut back, 8 bases at V and 2 bases at J, with 10 bases in the middle. The CDR3 DNA is TGCAGCTGGTGGACGGGCAATCAGCCCCAGCATTTT. Its translation is CSWWTGNQPQHF.

This clonotype has at least ten counts. The rearrangement joins TRBV9 to TRBJ1-1; D perhaps matches TRBD1 (5 bases). The length of the CDR3 is 15 residues. CDR1 and CDR2 (germline): SGDLS, YYNGEE. Trimming took off 3 bases at V and 4 bases at J, with 16 bases between the two ends. CDR3 in amino acids: CASSEFQGGTTEAFF. The CDR3 DNA reads TGTGCCAGCAGCGAATTCCAGGGAGGGACCACTGAAGCTTTCTTT. The full variable domain, completed using reference TRBV9 and TRBJ1-1, is DSGVTQTPKHLITATGQRVTLRCSPRSGDLSVYWYQQSLDQGLQFLIQYYNGEERAKGNILERFSAQQFPDLHSELNLSSLELGDSALYFCASSEFQGGTTEAFFGQGTRLTVV.

This chain connects TRBV2 to TRBJ1-1; D might be TRBD1 (5 bases). Germline V gene data show CDR1 as SNHLY and CDR2 as FYNNEI. The V and J ends lost 3 bases and 4 bases respectively, with 15 bases between them. This CDR3 is built from 15 residues. CDR3 bases: TGTGCCAGCAGTGACGGGGCAGGAGGTCGCACTGAAGCTTTCTTT. It is translated as CASSDGAGGRTEAFF.

This clonotype was detected many times. This chain links TRBV7-9 with TRBJ2-7; D gene ambiguous. Per the germline V gene, CDR1 is SEHNR and CDR2 is FQNEAQ (reference sequence). This CDR3 has 12 amino acids. Trimming left V 1 base short and J 6 bases short, with 7 bases between. The CDR3 sequence is CASSLGRSEQYF. The CDR3 DNA reads as TGTGCCAGCAGCTTAGGCAGATCCGAGCAGTACTTC. The variable domain in full, completed from reference TRBV7-9 and TRBJ2-7, reads DTGVSQNPRHKITKRGQNVTFRCDPISEHNRLYWYRQTLGQGPEFLTYFQNEAQLEKSRLLSDRFSAERPKGSFSTLEIQRTEQGDSAMYLCASSLGRSEQYFGPGTRLTVT.

Comments on this clonotype: A read error may explain this, as a much larger clone is one base away. The CDR3 loop is CASGDGQGRATEAFF. CDR3 nucleotides: TGTGCCAGCGGGGATGGACAGGGACGTGCCACTGAGGCTTTCTTT. This chain uses TRBV28 with TRBJ1-1; 8 nucleotides match TRBD1. Germline V gene sequence: CDR1 MDHEN, CDR2 SYDVKM. The CDR3 loop spans 15 amino acids.

Worth noting for this clonotype: A much larger clonotype is one base distant, so this may be a read error. This chain uses TRBV11-2 with TRBJ1-5, with 9 bases lining up with TRBD1. Unmatched junction bases numbered 4, after V lost 1 base and J lost 3 bases. Germline CDR1 reads SGHAT; CDR2 reads FQNNGV. The CDR3 spans 16 residues. The CDR3 coding sequence is TGTGCCAGCAGCTTAGTGAGGACAGGGGACAATCAGCCCCAGCATTTT. Amino acids: CASSLVRTGDNQPQHF.

This clonotype was counted ten times or more. The rearrangement joins TRBV6-4 to TRBJ2-2; 8 bases fit TRBD2. Trimming took 4 bases from V and 0 from J; bases not matched to a gene: 4. The CDR3 covers 16 residues. Germline CDR1 MRHNA, CDR2 SNTAGT. CDR3 protein: CASSVAGTSNTGELFF. The CDR3 region has the DNA TGTGCCAGCAGTGTAGCGGGGACCTCGAACACCGGGGAGCTGTTTTTT.

This clonotype was counted ten times or more. The chain employs TRBV20-1 and TRBJ2-3; D perhaps matches TRBD2 (7 bases). This CDR3 region has 16 residues. Trimming left V 3 bases short and J 4 bases short, with 20 bases between. Per the germline V gene, CDR1 is DFQATT and CDR2 is SNEGSKA (reference sequence). CDR3: CSASRSGGGTPDTQYF. CDR3 nucleotides: TGCAGTGCTAGCCGTTCGGGGGGCGGGACCCCAGATACGCAGTATTTT.

This clonotype was picked up many times. The chain has TRBV3-1 and TRBJ1-1; D remains ambiguous. The germline CDR1 and CDR2 sequences are LGHDT and YNNKEL (reference sequence). This CDR3 is built from 19 residues. The germline V and J ends were trimmed by 3 bases and 0 bases, with 23 bases remaining between them. The CDR3 bases are TGTGCCAGCAGCCACGAGCCCTGGAGCAGAGTTCGGATGAACACTGAAGCTTTCTTT. This encodes CASSHEPWSRVRMNTEAFF.

The chain combines TRBV12-3 or TRBV12-4 with TRBJ1-5; D perhaps matches TRBD1 (5 bases). V lost 1 base, J lost 5 bases, and 12 bases lay in between. This CDR3 region has 15 residues. The CDR3, as DNA: TGTGCCAGCAGTTTAGTTGGGGGAGGGGATCAGCCCCAGCATTTT. Amino acid sequence: CASSLVGGGDQPQHF.

This clonotype was found many times. The chain employs TRBV12-3 or TRBV12-4 and TRBJ1-1, with TRBD1 matching 8 bases. The V and J ends lost 2 bases and 4 bases, in that order; junction bases with no gene match: 6. This CDR3 is built from 15 residues. CDR3 in DNA: TGTGCCAGCAGTTTACAGGGGGCCAAAAGCACTGAAGCTTTCTTT. Translated, it gives CASSLQGAKSTEAFF.

This clonotype was recorded many times. The chain employs TRBV18 and TRBJ1-1, with D possibly being TRBD1 (6 bases). The CDR3 consists of 13 residues. The ends were cut back, 3 bases at V and 6 bases at J, with 11 bases in the middle. Germline V gene data show CDR1 as KGHSH and CDR2 as LQKENI. The CDR3: CASSPQGRSEAFF. Here the CDR3 DNA reads TGTGCCAGCTCACCTCAGGGGCGGTCTGAAGCTTTCTTT.

In this sample, this clonotype turned up many times. The junction shows a germline mismatch at one end, possibly a read error. V is TRBV3-1 and J is TRBJ2-1; the match to TRBD2 covers 7 bases. CDR3 length: 19 residues. The germline V gene encodes CDR1 LGHDT and CDR2 YNNKEL (reference sequence). The CDR3 bases are TGTGCCAGCAGCCAAGATTTAGGTCCGGGGGTGGGGGACTACCATGAGCAGTTCTTC. It encodes CASSQDLGPGVGDYHEQFF.

This chain joins TRBV7-2 and TRBJ2-1, with 8 bases matching TRBD2. Germline V gives CDR1 SGHTA, CDR2 FQGNSA. The CDR3 is 16 residues long. V was clipped by 3 bases and J by 5 bases; unmatched bases: 9. For the CDR3, the DNA is TGTGCCAGCAGCTTGACAGGAGCGGGAGTAAACAATGAGCAGTTCTTC. Protein sequence: CASSLTGAGVNNEQFF.

Regarding this clonotype: A far larger clone is a single base away, which makes a read error likely. V usage is TRBV2 and J usage is TRBJ1-1; D remains unclear. CDR1 and CDR2 from the germline V gene are SNHLY and FYNNEI. CDR3 length: 14 amino acids. CDR3 sequence reads: CASSFVWENTEALF. CDR3 bases: TGTGCCAGCAGTTTTGTTTGGGAGAACACTGAAGCTCTCTTT.

This clonotype was detected many times. The chain carries TRBV4-1 and TRBJ2-3; D may correspond to TRBD1 or TRBD2 (7 bases each). The CDR3 runs to 16 residues. The germline V and J ends were trimmed by 1 base and 5 bases, with 16 bases remaining between them. In germline, CDR1 is MGHRA, CDR2 YSYEKL. The CDR3 sequence is CASSQGEGALGDTQYF. DNA of the CDR3: TGCGCCAGCAGCCAAGGGGAGGGGGCCCTCGGAGATACGCAGTATTTT.

Notes on this clonotype: A much more abundant neighbour one base away suggests this may be a read error. The chain employs TRBV2 and TRBJ2-1; D tentatively fits TRBD1 or TRBD2 (5 bases each). CDR1 and CDR2 from the germline V gene are SNHLY and FYNNEI. Trimming pared 3 bases from V and 13 bases from J, leaving 22 bases between. The CDR3 consists of 15 residues. The CDR3 DNA follows: TGTGCCAGCAGTGATGAGGGGCGAGGAGAAGAGACCCAGTTCTTC. Its protein product is CASSDEGRGEETQFF.